One and the same sample provided the 27 T cell receptor beta chains below, sequenced in a study of shared clonotypes between healthy human individuals. Only in-frame clones appear in the TCRdb table, and some are missing; sequencing was by immunoSEQ multiplex PCR. The profile shows some 2,500,000 clones, around 90% of them singletons. The sequencing input was naive CD4+ T cells from PBMCs. Described subset: CD45RA+ positively selected. Every receptor here comes from a man aged 18 to 29 in good health. Some clones in this sample may be carry-over from other donors' samples.

The chain employs TRBV2 and TRBJ1-1, with 7 bases matching TRBD1. The length of the CDR3 is 16 residues. Losses at the gene ends were 4 bases for V and 0 bases for J; bases not matched to a gene: 8. The germline V gene has CDR1 SNHLY and CDR2 FYNNEI. CDR3 DNA: TGTGCCAGCAGTGGCTACAGGGGCCTCATGAACACTGAAGCTTTCTTT. Amino acid sequence: CASSGYRGLMNTEAFF. The whole variable domain, remainder taken from reference TRBV2 and TRBJ1-1, is EPEVTQTPSHQVTQMGQEVILRCVPISNHLYFYWYRQILGQKVEFLVSFYNNEISEKSEIFDDQFSVERPDGSNFTLKIRSTKLEDSAMYFCASSGYRGLMNTEAFFGQGTRLTVV.

The chain links TRBV25-1 to TRBJ1-2; D remains ambiguous. The CDR3 covers 14 residues. Trimming stripped 1 base from V and 3 bases from J, with 9 bases between. Per germline, CDR1 MGHDK and CDR2 SYGVNS. The DNA of the CDR3 is TGTGCCAGCAGTGAATCGCGGGCCGACTATGGCTACACCTTC. Translation: CASSESRADYGYTF.

The rearrangement joins TRBV28 to TRBJ2-3; weak D call: TRBD1 (5 bases). From germline, CDR1 is MDHEN and CDR2 SYDVKM. The CDR3 is made up of 17 amino acids. The V gene lost 7 bases and the J gene lost 2 bases, with 22 bases spanning the gap. CDR3 nucleotides: TGTGCCAGCAACGCCATGGAGTCAGGGTCCCTCACAGATACGCAGTATTTT. It specifies CASNAMESGSLTDTQYF.

As DNA, the CDR3 is TGTGCCAGCAGCTTGAGCGGGACTAGCGGCGCCTACAATGAGCAGTTCTTC. It translates to CASSLSGTSGAYNEQFF. The V call is TRBV7-9, the J call TRBJ2-1; 11 bases agree with TRBD2. CDR1 is SEHNR and CDR2 is FQNEAQ in the germline V gene (reference sequence). This CDR3 has 17 amino acids. After removal of 3 bases from V and 2 bases from J, the junction contained 6 bases not matched to a gene.

Here the CDR3 reads CASSLVGREGGFNQPQHF. The CDR3 coding sequence is TGTGCCAGCAGCTTAGTCGGCAGGGAAGGAGGGTTCAATCAGCCCCAGCATTTT. The V and J genes are TRBV7-9 and TRBJ1-5, with a weak D call TRBD1 (5 bases). CDR1 is SEHNR and CDR2 is FQNEAQ in the germline V gene (reference sequence). Deletions cut 1 base from V and 3 bases from J, with 19 bases between. There are 18 residues in the CDR3.

To note about this clone: Different DNA sequences within this sample yield the same CDR3. J is TRBJ2-3 and V is TRBV4-1, with no clear D. Per germline, CDR1 MGHRA and CDR2 YSYEKL. The CDR3 has 12 amino acids. V lost 3 bases to trimming and J lost 5 bases, with 6 bases between them. CDR3 sequence: CASSQPVDTQYF. DNA of the CDR3: TGCGCCAGCAGCCAGCCGGTAGATACGCAGTATTTT.

The chain recombines TRBV6-5 with TRBJ2-7; TRBD2 agrees at 12 bases. The germline V gene has CDR1 MNHEY and CDR2 SVGAGI. V was pared by 0 bases and J by 7 bases, with 7 bases of the junction left unmatched. This CDR3 has 16 residues. The CDR3 sequence: CASSYSLPGLAGEQYF. CDR3 bases: TGTGCCAGCAGTTACTCGTTGCCGGGACTAGCGGGTGAGCAGTACTTC.

This clone came up once. The V gene is TRBV15, the J gene TRBJ1-2; no definite D call. V lost 7 bases to trimming and J lost 8 bases, with 14 bases between them. This CDR3 contains 12 residues. Germline V CDR1 and CDR2: LNHNV, YYDKDF (reference sequence). Written as DNA, the CDR3 is TGTGCCACCACAAAAGGAGGGCTAGGCTACACCTTC. It is translated as CATTKGGLGYTF.

On this clone itself: Other DNA sequences in the same sample also yield this CDR3. The V gene is TRBV7-3, the J gene TRBJ2-5; TRBD1 agrees at 9 bases. Trimming took 5 bases from V and 4 from J; bases not matched to a gene: 2. Germline V gives CDR1 SGHTA, CDR2 FQGTGA. The CDR3 has 13 residues. DNA of the CDR3: TGTGCCAGCAGCCGGGGACAGGGAGAGACCCAGTACTTC. Residues: CASSRGQGETQYF. The entire variable domain, with the rest obtained from reference TRBV7-3 and TRBJ2-5, is as follows: GAGVSQTPSNKVTEKGKYVELRCDPISGHTALYWYRQSLGQGPEFLIYFQGTGAADDSGLPNDRFFAVRPEGSVSTLKIQRTERGDSAVYLCASSRGQGETQYFGPGTRLLVL.

This clone was detected only once. The CDR3 sequence: CASSVGAGGGSYNEQFF. The DNA of the CDR3 is TGTGCCAGCAGCGTAGGAGCGGGAGGGGGCTCCTACAATGAGCAGTTCTTC. This rearrangement joins TRBV9 to TRBJ2-1, with TRBD2 identical over 10 bases. Germline V gene data show CDR1 as SGDLS and CDR2 as YYNGEE. With 0 bases clipped from V and 0 bases from J, the junction kept 3 bases outside the gene matches. The CDR3 extends over 17 amino acids.

The rearrangement uses TRBV6-5 and TRBJ1-1; the D is unclear. The CDR3 spans 15 residues. Trimming pared 2 bases from V and 0 bases from J, leaving 10 bases between. Germline loops: CDR1 MNHEY, CDR2 SVGAGI. This CDR3 is CASSYLRPMNTEAFF. DNA of the CDR3: TGTGCCAGCAGTTACCTCAGGCCTATGAACACTGAAGCTTTCTTT.

J is TRBJ2-4 and V is TRBV5-1; tentatively, D is TRBD2 (6 bases). The CDR3 extends over 16 amino acids. Germline-derived CDR1 and CDR2 are SGHRS and YFSETQ. V was cut by 4 bases and J by 1 base, with 15 bases left in between. As DNA, the CDR3 is TGCGCCAGCAGCCTGGGCGGAGGGGTCGCCAAAAACATTCAGTACTTC. It specifies CASSLGGGVAKNIQYF.

The rearrangement links TRBV29-1 to TRBJ1-1, with TRBD1 matching over 7 bases. The CDR3 is 13 residues long. From germline, CDR1 is SQVTM and CDR2 ANQGSEA. V gave up 8 bases and J gave up 2 bases; unmatched junction bases: 8. In DNA, the CDR3 is TGCAGCTTTAGACAGGGACGCAACACTGAAGCTTTCTTT. This gives the protein CSFRQGRNTEAFF. Supplemented by reference TRBV29-1 and TRBJ1-1, the full variable domain reads SAVISQKPSRDICQRGTSLTIQCQVDSQVTMMFWYRQQPGQSLTLIATANQGSEATYESGFVIDKFPISRPNLTFSTLTVSNMSPEDSSIYLCSFRQGRNTEAFFGQGTRLTVV.

This clone was found a few times. The J gene is TRBJ1-5, the V gene TRBV28, with D perhaps matching TRBD1 (6 bases). CDR1 MDHEN and CDR2 SYDVKM come from the germline V gene. This CDR3 is 12 amino acids long. Trimming shortened V by 4 bases and J by 7 bases, and 8 bases separated the two germline ends. The CDR3 sequence: CASSYRVQPQHF. As DNA, the CDR3 is TGTGCCAGCAGTTACAGGGTCCAGCCCCAGCATTTT.

The chain carries TRBV6-5 and TRBJ2-7, with D perhaps given as TRBD1 or TRBD2 (5 bases each). There are 13 residues in the CDR3. The V and J ends lost 2 bases and 9 bases respectively, with 14 bases between them. The germline CDR1 and CDR2 sequences are MNHEY and SVGAGI. This CDR3 reads CASSYRDRDRQYF. In DNA form, the CDR3 reads TGTGCCAGCAGTTACCGGGACCGGGACCGGCAGTACTTC.

The chain employs TRBV7-8 and TRBJ1-1; TRBD1 might be the D (6 bases). The CDR3 covers 15 residues. From germline, CDR1 is SGHVS and CDR2 FQNEAQ. Trimming cost V 6 bases and J 1 base, with 15 bases left between them. The CDR3 spells CASRGRGVRNTEAFF. CDR3 DNA sequence: TGTGCCAGCAGAGGGAGGGGGGTGAGGAACACTGAAGCTTTCTTT. Complete variable domain (other parts from reference TRBV7-8 and TRBJ1-1): GAGVSQSPRYKVAKRGQDVALRCDPISGHVSLFWYQQALGQGPEFLTYFQNEAQLDKSGLPSDRFFAERPEGSVSTLKIQRTQQEDSAVYLCASRGRGVRNTEAFFGQGTRLTVV.

The V and J genes are TRBV6-1 and TRBJ1-1, with 7 positions matching TRBD1. V lost 7 bases to trimming and J lost 2 bases; unmatched junction nucleotides: 7. CDR3 size: 14 residues. Germline CDR1 is MNHNS and CDR2 is SASEGT. Here the CDR3 reads CASTLDRANTEAFF. DNA for the CDR3: TGTGCCAGCACCCTAGACAGGGCTAACACTGAAGCTTTCTTT.

V gene TRBV6-4 combines with J gene TRBJ2-1; 10 nucleotides agree with TRBD2. CDR1 and CDR2 (germline): MRHNA, SNTAGT. There are 13 residues in the CDR3. The J segment lost 10 bases and the V segment lost 6 bases, leaving 6 bases of the junction unmatched. CDR3 in amino acids: CASSPLAGGEQFF. The CDR3 DNA reads TGTGCCAGCAGCCCCTTAGCGGGGGGCGAGCAGTTCTTC.

The chain employs TRBV5-1 and TRBJ1-3, with D possibly matching TRBD1 (5 bases). The CDR3 consists of 15 residues. V lost 2 bases and J lost 4, with 13 bases in between. The V gene's germline CDR1 is SGHRS and CDR2 YFSETQ. The CDR3 DNA reads TGCGCCAGCAGCTTCACCGCAGGGCAAGGAAACACCATATATTTT. Its translation is CASSFTAGQGNTIYF. Combining the CDR3 with reference TRBV5-1 and TRBJ1-3 gives the whole variable domain KAGVTQTPRYLIKTRGQQVTLSCSPISGHRSVSWYQQTPGQGLQFLFEYFSETQRNKGNFPGRFSGRQFSNSRSEMNVSTLELGDSALYLCASSFTAGQGNTIYFGEGSWLTVV.

CDR3 sequence reads: CASTTLGGWNTEAFF. The CDR3, as DNA: TGTGCCAGCACTACCCTCGGGGGCTGGAACACTGAAGCTTTCTTT. V and J are TRBV2 and TRBJ1-1; D may be TRBD1 (6 bases). Germline CDR1 and CDR2: SNHLY and FYNNEI. The length of the CDR3 is 15 residues. V was shortened by 7 bases and J by 1 base, with 16 bases between the two germline ends.

Comments on this clone: The sample carries other DNA sequences with the same CDR3. This rearrangement joins TRBV5-4 to TRBJ1-4, with D perhaps matching TRBD1 (6 bases). V lost 4 bases and J lost 2, with 12 bases in between. Germline V lookup: CDR1 SGHNT, CDR2 YYREEE (reference sequence). CDR3 length: 15 residues. For the CDR3, the DNA is TGTGCCAGCAGCCGGGGGGGGGCTACTAATGAAAAACTGTTTTTT. It yields the protein CASSRGGATNEKLFF.

The count of this clone is one. This chain links TRBV11-2 with TRBJ1-1, with D unclear. Germline CDR1 and CDR2: SGHAT and FQNNGV. The CDR3 totals 13 residues. V lost 6 bases and J 4 bases, leaving 12 bases between the germline ends. The CDR3 sequence is CASSQFGGTEAFF. The CDR3 DNA sequence: TGTGCCAGCAGTCAATTTGGCGGCACTGAAGCTTTCTTT. Based on the CDR3 plus reference TRBV11-2 and TRBJ1-1, the full variable domain is EAGVAQSPRYKIIEKRQSVAFWCNPISGHATLYWYQQILGQGPKLLIQFQNNGVVDDSQLPKDRFSAERLKGVDSTLKIQPAKLEDSAVYLCASSQFGGTEAFFGQGTRLTVV.

The V gene is TRBV18, the J gene TRBJ2-1, with TRBD2 identical over 10 bases. Germline lookup yields CDR1 KGHSH and CDR2 LQKENI. J was trimmed by 2 bases and V by 3 bases; bases with no gene match: 10. The CDR3 consists of 18 residues. As DNA, the CDR3 is TGTGCCAGCTCACCGTCCTTGAGCGGGAGGGCTACCTACAATGAGCAGTTCTTC. It is translated as CASSPSLSGRATYNEQFF.

This sequence joins TRBV28 and TRBJ2-3; D unclear. This CDR3 comprises 13 residues. Germline lookup yields CDR1 MDHEN and CDR2 SYDVKM. V lost 9 bases and J lost 0, with 10 bases in between. The CDR3 nucleotides are TGTGCCAGTTTCCAGCCCAGCACAGATACGCAGTATTTT. Amino acid sequence: CASFQPSTDTQYF.

The chain uses TRBV18 and TRBJ1-1; unclear D gene. The CDR3 runs 14 residues. Germline V CDR1 and CDR2: KGHSH, LQKENI. V lost 6 bases, J lost 4 bases, and 15 bases lay in between. CDR3 sequence: CASSLAVEGTEAFF. CDR3 DNA: TGTGCCAGCTCCCTCGCAGTGGAGGGCACTGAAGCTTTCTTT. Supplemented by reference TRBV18 and TRBJ1-1, the full variable domain reads NAGVMQNPRHLVRRRGQEARLRCSPMKGHSHVYWYRQLPEEGLKFMVYLQKENIIDESGMPKERFSAEFPKEGPSILRIQQVVRGDSAAYFCASSLAVEGTEAFFGQGTRLTVV.

V and J are TRBV5-1 and TRBJ1-4; no reliable D call. Germline V gene lookup returns CDR1 SGHRS and CDR2 YFSETQ. The CDR3 length is 15 residues. With 0 bases removed from V and 3 bases from J, the gap between germline ends came to 9 bases. The CDR3, as DNA: TGCGCCAGCAGCTTGGACGGAAATTCTAATGAAAAACTGTTTTTT. It is translated as CASSLDGNSNEKLFF.

As to this clone: Within the sample, other DNA sequences also encode this same CDR3. V gene TRBV28 combines with J gene TRBJ2-1, with D maybe TRBD2 (5 bases). V dropped 5 bases and J dropped 7 bases, with 6 bases sitting between them. The germline gives CDR1 MDHEN, CDR2 SYDVKM. CDR3 length: 11 amino acids. In DNA, the CDR3 is TGTGCCAGCAGTAGGAGGAATGAGCAGTTCTTC. Translation gives CASSRRNEQFF.